The clone carrying this TCR beta chain was recorded a few times. The antigen remains undetermined. The CDR3 is made up of 15 amino acids. V gave up 5 bases and J gave up 2 bases, with 10 bases separating them. CDR1 and CDR2 (germline): LGHNA, YNFKEQ. The source of the sample is a study of T-cell memory formation after mild COVID-19. Findings and limits, study-wide: Pre-infection memory showed some responding clones, and this suggested that cross-reactive memory joined.

TCRdb passed the 5' RACE reads through MiXCR, listing each CDR3 protein once. Of about 45,000 distinct CDR3 sequences detected, 7.3% appear once; the ten largest clones hold approximately 1.3%. This chain joins TRBV4-2 and TRBJ2-6; D may be TRBD1 (6 bases). This receptor was obtained from a man aged 18 to 29 who had mild COVID-19 (a few samples of this study predate the infection). Cell type and time point are not known. Sequenced input: PBMCs or a T cell subset sorted from them (not recorded which). The CDR3 DNA is TGTGCCAGCAGCAAACAGGGAGCTGGGGCCAACGTCCTGACTTTC. Amino acids: CASSKQGAGANVLTF.